The next 15 T cell receptor beta chains were all read from a single sample in a study of T-cell reconstitution after alpha-beta-depleted transplantation in children. Unique molecular identifiers were incorporated during preparation of the TCRbeta library. TCRdb recomputed calls from the PCR reads with MiXCR, one row per CDR3 protein. Among about 58,000 distinct CDR3 sequences, 44% were seen once, and the ten largest hold approximately 98%. The sequenced sample was PBMCs, mostly from graft donor cells, obtained 360 days after TCRalphabeta/CD19-depleted stem cell transplant. These receptors were collected from a male patient aged 10 to 17 who had a stem cell transplant for acute lymphoblastic leukemia, so the T cells may come from the graft donor.

The chain uses TRBV9 and TRBJ2-7; 10 bases map to TRBD2. CDR3 length: 15 amino acids. V shed 4 bases, J shed 2 bases, and the junction held 6 bases outside the gene matches. Germline lookup yields CDR1 SGDLS and CDR2 YYNGEE. The CDR3 region has the DNA TGTGCCAGCAGCCCTAGCGGGGGTCTAACCTACGAGCAGTACTTC. Amino acid sequence: CASSPSGGLTYEQYF.

The chain combines TRBV9 with TRBJ1-3, with D uncertain. The V end lost 0 bases, the J end lost 0 bases, and 10 bases lay between the germline ends. In germline, CDR1 is SGDLS, CDR2 YYNGEE. The CDR3 is made up of 16 amino acids. The CDR3 DNA sequence: TGTGCCAGCAGCGTAGGAGGCGTCCCCTCTGGAAACACCATATATTTT. It encodes CASSVGGVPSGNTIYF. The complete variable domain, with remaining parts taken from reference TRBV9 and TRBJ1-3, reads DSGVTQTPKHLITATGQRVTLRCSPRSGDLSVYWYQQSLDQGLQFLIQYYNGEERAKGNILERFSAQQFPDLHSELNLSSLELGDSALYFCASSVGGVPSGNTIYFGEGSWLTVV.

This clonotype was counted between two and nine times. V usage is TRBV4-1 and J usage is TRBJ2-7; possible D gene TRBD1, 6 bases. The CDR3 covers 15 residues. V was clipped by 0 bases and J by 3 bases, with 12 bases between them. Germline CDR1 is MGHRA and CDR2 is YSYEKL. The CDR3 DNA reads TGCGCCAGCAGCCAAGATCAAGGCAGGGGCTACGAGCAGTACTTC. Amino acid sequence: CASSQDQGRGYEQYF.

This chain links TRBV4-2 with TRBJ1-1; D is unclear. Germline CDR1 and CDR2: LGHNA and YNFKEQ. V lost 0 bases to trimming and J lost 1 base, with 9 bases between them. This CDR3 contains 15 residues. This CDR3 is CASSQEQLGNTEAFF. For the CDR3, the DNA is TGTGCCAGCAGCCAAGAACAATTAGGGAACACTGAAGCTTTCTTT.

There are a few counts of this clonotype. The J gene is TRBJ2-7, the V gene TRBV29-1; D not resolved. CDR3 length: 16 residues. The V end was cut by 0 bases, the J end by 0 bases, with 15 bases between. CDR1 is SQVTM and CDR2 is ANQGSEA in the germline V gene. DNA of the CDR3: TGCAGCGTTGAAGATCGATCGCAGGCTTACTCCTACGAGCAGTACTTC. Its protein is CSVEDRSQAYSYEQYF.

This clonotype has just one count. The chain joins TRBV7-6 to TRBJ2-7; perhaps TRBD2 as D (6 bases). With 0 bases removed from V and 1 base from J, the gap between germline ends came to 7 bases. This CDR3 spans 14 amino acids. Germline-derived CDR1 and CDR2 are SGHVS and FNYEAQ. The CDR3 region has the DNA TGTGCCAGCAGCTTAGCTAGCGGTTCCTACGAGCAGTACTTC. Translated: CASSLASGSYEQYF.

The table lists this clonotype with a few counts. The chain joins TRBV29-1 to TRBJ2-1; 9 positions match TRBD1. The CDR3 runs to 13 residues. The ends lost 5 bases at V and 2 bases at J; junction bases unmatched: 1. The V gene's germline CDR1 is SQVTM and CDR2 ANQGSEA. The CDR3 bases are TGCAGCGTTAGGGACAGGGCCTACAATGAGCAGTTCTTC. Translating it yields CSVRDRAYNEQFF.

V gene TRBV27 combines with J gene TRBJ2-1, with TRBD2 matching over 7 bases. The CDR3 extends over 16 amino acids. J lost 0 bases, V lost 6 bases, and 8 bases had no gene match. Germline V gene data show CDR1 as MNHEY and CDR2 as SMNVEV (reference sequence). CDR3 in amino acids: CASSPRGGSSYNEQFF. The CDR3 DNA reads as TGTGCCAGCAGCCCGCGGGGAGGGAGCTCCTACAATGAGCAGTTCTTC.

The chain employs TRBV27 and TRBJ2-1, with 9 bases identical to TRBD1. V was pared by 3 bases and J by 8 bases, with 5 bases of the junction left unmatched. The CDR3 extends over 14 amino acids. In germline, CDR1 is MNHEY, CDR2 SMNVEV (reference sequence). The CDR3 here is CASSFGTGSDEQFF. The CDR3 DNA reads as TGTGCCAGCAGTTTTGGGACAGGGTCAGATGAGCAGTTCTTC.

In DNA, the CDR3 is TGTGCCAGCAGCGCGATTTTTAGTCTCGGGGGCTACACCTTC. Translated: CASSAIFSLGGYTF. The rearrangement links TRBV2 to TRBJ1-2; no definite D call. Germline CDR1 SNHLY, CDR2 FYNNEI. The CDR3 runs 14 residues. V was cut by 6 bases and J by 8 bases, with 19 bases left in between.

The chain recombines TRBV9 with TRBJ2-7, with D possibly being TRBD1 (6 bases). There are 14 residues in the CDR3. Trimming pared 8 bases from V and 3 bases from J, leaving 18 bases between. Germline V CDR1 and CDR2: SGDLS, YYNGEE. CDR3 sequence: CASTPGTSDYEQYF. Here the CDR3 DNA reads TGTGCCAGTACTCCCGGGACATCTGACTACGAGCAGTACTTC.

This clonotype was seen a few times. This chain uses TRBV20-1 with TRBJ2-7; weak D call: TRBD2 (5 bases). Germline values: CDR1 DFQATT, CDR2 SNEGSKA (reference sequence). Trimming left V 3 bases short and J 3 bases short, with 15 bases between. The CDR3 totals 14 residues. The CDR3 DNA is TGCAGTGCTAGGCCGGGAAATGTAGTCTACGAGCAGTACTTC. It encodes CSARPGNVVYEQYF.

This rearrangement joins TRBV12-3 or TRBV12-4 to TRBJ2-7; D is perhaps TRBD1 (8 bases). This CDR3 has 13 residues. Trimming shortened V by 9 bases and J by 1 base, and 13 bases separated the two germline ends. This chain's CDR3 is CASTGGASYEQYF. The CDR3 coding sequence is TGTGCCAGTACAGGGGGGGCATCCTACGAGCAGTACTTC.

CDR3 protein: CASSSSSAQNTQYF. The CDR3 DNA reads TGTGCCAGCAGTTCGTCTAGCGCCCAAAATACGCAGTATTTT. The rearrangement links TRBV12-3 or TRBV12-4 to TRBJ2-3; maybe TRBD2 (6 bases). The CDR3 spans 14 residues. The germline V and J ends were trimmed by 4 bases and 7 bases, with 15 bases remaining between them.

The chain employs TRBV29-1 and TRBJ2-1; D call uncertain. Trimming shortened V by 4 bases and J by 4 bases, and 5 bases separated the two germline ends. Germline values: CDR1 SQVTM, CDR2 ANQGSEA. This CDR3 spans 11 amino acids. CDR3 region: CSVAGYNEQFF. The CDR3 DNA follows: TGCAGCGTTGCGGGTTACAATGAGCAGTTCTTC.